These 18 T cell receptor beta chains originate from one sample sequenced in a study of blood T cell repertoires in COVID-19 (TCRdb year 2020). The method behind the library was the immunoSEQ multiplex PCR assay. Here the immuneACCESS table is served through TCRdb, limited to in-frame sequences with V and J called. Missing clones are a known gap in these copies; in checked studies unresolved V genes cover under half, and the rest lacks a known reason. This sample gives about 430,000 clones in total; roughly 90% of them show up just once. The ten largest clones add up to 0.95% to 1% of the sample. Source material: PBMCs or T cells enriched from blood (not recorded which). These receptors came from a woman in her twenties or thirties with acute COVID-19.

V and J are TRBV2 and TRBJ2-7; a weak D match, TRBD1 (6 bases). The ends were cut back, 7 bases at V and 0 bases at J, with 10 bases in the middle. From germline, CDR1 is SNHLY and CDR2 FYNNEI. This CDR3 contains 13 residues. As DNA, the CDR3 is TGTGCCAGCACCCTGGACAGCTCCTACGAGCAGTACTTC. Translation: CASTLDSSYEQYF.

V gene TRBV5-1 combines with J gene TRBJ2-7; 8 bases are a match to TRBD2. The germline V gene encodes CDR1 SGHRS and CDR2 YFSETQ. CDR3 size: 14 residues. J lost 2 bases, V lost 3 bases, and 4 bases had no gene match. In nucleotides, the CDR3 is TGCGCCAGCAGCTCCGGGACTAGTGCCTACGAGCAGTACTTC. It translates to CASSSGTSAYEQYF.

The chain has TRBV7-6 and TRBJ1-5; tentative D call: TRBD1 (6 bases). Germline CDR1 and CDR2: SGHVS and FNYEAQ. CDR3 length: 15 amino acids. The ends were cut back, 1 base at V and 7 bases at J, with 14 bases in the middle. As DNA, the CDR3 is TGTGCCAGCAGCTTAGTAGCCAGGGGTGGACAGCCCCAGCATTTT. Protein sequence: CASSLVARGGQPQHF.

CDR3 coding DNA: TGTGCCACCAGTGGCCCACAGGGCTCGGGAGCTTTCTTT. It specifies CATSGPQGSGAFF. This chain joins TRBV24-1 and TRBJ1-1; TRBD1 might be the D (6 bases). This CDR3 is built from 13 residues. The germline gives CDR1 KGHDR, CDR2 SFDVKD. V gave up 5 bases and J gave up 10 bases, with 16 bases separating them.

The chain combines TRBV7-9 with TRBJ2-1, with D tentatively TRBD1 (6 bases). The CDR3 has 15 residues. Trimming left V 7 bases short and J 0 bases short, with 13 bases between. Germline V gene sequence: CDR1 SEHNR, CDR2 FQNEAQ (reference sequence). CDR3 nucleotides: TGTGCCAGCAACCAAGGACAGTTCTCCTACAATGAGCAGTTCTTC. Amino acid sequence: CASNQGQFSYNEQFF.

The genes are TRBV7-8 and TRBJ1-4; 7 bases line up with TRBD1. The CDR3 consists of 14 residues. Per the germline V gene, CDR1 is SGHVS and CDR2 is FQNEAQ. With V trimmed by 1 base and J by 13 bases, 9 bases remained unmatched. CDR3 amino acids: CASSLESRQGGLFF. Written as DNA, the CDR3 is TGTGCCAGCAGCTTAGAAAGCCGACAGGGTGGACTGTTTTTT.

The chain employs TRBV7-3 and TRBJ1-1, with TRBD1 matching over 10 bases. The CDR3 totals 15 residues. CDR1 and CDR2 from the germline V gene are SGHTA and FQGTGA. Losses at the gene ends were 0 bases for V and 3 bases for J; bases not matched to a gene: 1. For the CDR3, the DNA is TGTGCCAGCAGCTTAACGACAGGGGGCCACACTGAAGCTTTCTTT. Amino acids: CASSLTTGGHTEAFF.

This CDR3 is CASRGQGSQPQHF. Written as DNA, the CDR3 is TGTGCCAGCAGGGGACAGGGAAGTCAGCCCCAGCATTTT. The gene calls are TRBV6-5 and TRBJ1-5, with 9 bases that match TRBD1. The CDR3 is 13 residues long. Trimming removed 6 bases from V and 6 bases from J; junction bases left unmatched: 3. Germline loops: CDR1 MNHEY, CDR2 SVGAGI.

The CDR3 DNA follows: TGCGCCAGCAGCGGAACTCACAGGGAGAAAGAGACCCAGTACTTC. It translates to CASSGTHREKETQYF. This chain uses TRBV5-1 with TRBJ2-5, with D possibly being TRBD1 (6 bases). With 4 bases removed from V and 3 bases from J, the gap between germline ends came to 16 bases. CDR3 length: 15 amino acids. Germline values: CDR1 SGHRS, CDR2 YFSETQ.

The V and J genes are TRBV29-1 and TRBJ1-1, with 8 bases aligning to TRBD1. The CDR3 has 13 amino acids. In germline, CDR1 is SQVTM, CDR2 ANQGSEA. V lost 5 bases and J lost 5; bases outside the gene matches: 7. CDR3 in amino acids: CSVLGQGGTEAFF. In nucleotides, the CDR3 is TGCAGCGTTCTTGGACAGGGTGGAACTGAAGCTTTCTTT.

This sequence joins TRBV5-1 and TRBJ2-5; D is possibly TRBD2 (6 bases). Trimming removed 4 bases from V and 5 bases from J, with 12 bases in between. The CDR3 has 13 residues. The germline V gene has CDR1 SGHRS and CDR2 YFSETQ. CDR3 amino acids: CASSVTGEETQYF. The CDR3 nucleotides read TGCGCCAGCAGCGTTACGGGGGAGGAGACCCAGTACTTC.

This clone was recorded a few times. The chain joins TRBV7-2 to TRBJ1-5; TRBD1 matches at 9 bases. Per the germline V gene, CDR1 is SGHTA and CDR2 is FQGNSA. J gave up 2 bases and V 4 bases, and 6 bases lay outside the gene matches. The CDR3 consists of 16 residues. CDR3: CASSSLRDRGNQPQHF. The CDR3 nucleotides read TGTGCCAGCAGCTCTCTTCGGGACAGGGGCAATCAGCCCCAGCATTTT.

This clone came up once. The rearrangement joins TRBV19 to TRBJ1-3; TRBD1 aligns across 7 bases. V was pared by 5 bases and J by 0 bases, with 7 bases of the junction left unmatched. Germline lookup yields CDR1 LNHDA and CDR2 SQIVND (reference sequence). The CDR3 has 16 residues. This CDR3 reads CASSLPGQRSGNTIYF. The CDR3 DNA reads TGTGCCAGTAGTCTCCCGGGACAGCGCTCTGGAAACACCATATATTTT.

The V and J genes are TRBV4-3 and TRBJ2-7, with D maybe TRBD1 (6 bases). Trimming left V 1 base short and J 4 bases short, with 14 bases between. The germline CDR1 and CDR2 sequences are LGHNA and YSLEER. This CDR3 comprises 15 residues. The DNA of the CDR3 is TGCGCCAGCAGCCAAGCTTCACAGGGTCTGTACGAGCAGTACTTC. This encodes CASSQASQGLYEQYF.

The chain couples TRBV9 to TRBJ1-6, with D unclear. The germline V and J ends were trimmed by 10 bases and 10 bases, with 24 bases remaining between them. Germline V gene data show CDR1 as SGDLS and CDR2 as YYNGEE. The CDR3 is 15 amino acids. This CDR3 reads CALHPPSGSRSPLHF. CDR3 DNA sequence: TGTGCCCTACACCCGCCGTCGGGTTCGCGGTCACCCCTCCACTTT.

The rearrangement uses TRBV3-1 (or the pseudogene TRBV3-2) and TRBJ2-3, with D possibly being TRBD2 (6 bases). The CDR3 loop spans 15 amino acids. In germline, CDR1 is LGHDT, CDR2 YNNKEL (reference sequence). Deletions cut 3 bases from V and 3 bases from J, with 13 bases between. Here the CDR3 reads CASSQRDLPTDTQYF. The DNA for the CDR3 is TGTGCCAGCAGCCAGCGGGACTTACCTACAGATACGCAGTATTTT.

Turning to this clone: This specimen includes other DNA sequences encoding the same CDR3. The chain is built from TRBV5-1 and TRBJ2-3; 9 positions agree with TRBD2. J lost 1 base, V lost 0 bases, and 0 bases had no gene match. This CDR3 has 15 residues. The V gene's germline CDR1 is SGHRS and CDR2 YFSETQ. CDR3 residues: CASSLVAGGTDTQYF. The CDR3 DNA reads as TGCGCCAGCAGCTTGGTAGCGGGGGGCACAGATACGCAGTATTTT.

The count of this clone is one. This rearrangement joins TRBV7-2 to TRBJ2-7; D is perhaps TRBD1 (5 bases). CDR3 length: 13 amino acids. Deletions cut 2 bases from V and 2 bases from J, with 7 bases between. CDR1 and CDR2 from the germline V gene are SGHTA and FQGNSA. The CDR3 sequence is CASSLPGTYEQYF. As DNA, the CDR3 is TGTGCCAGCAGCTTACCAGGGACCTACGAGCAGTACTTC.